The rows below give T cell receptor beta chains drawn from one sample of a study of OX40 agonist ivuxolimab in advanced cancers. Clones were read by immunoSEQ multiplex PCR, and TCRdb kept only the in-frame ones, dropping some. The data hold 50,000 to 60,000 clones, with 91% observed a single time. The sample here was CD4+ or CD8+ T cells sorted from blood, taken in a trial of the OX40 agonist ivuxolimab. The receptors were gathered from an adult with an advanced solid tumor such as melanoma, head and neck, liver or kidney cancer. CDR3s include the opening cysteine and the closing phenylalanine or tryptophan. A D gene is named only where the DNA matches it firmly. Not all rows give a size; the values are once, few, many and, for expanded clones, a class.

>TRBJ2-1|TRBV28|NA|NA
CASGVGLAYNEQFF
TGTGCCAGCGGGGTGGGACTCGCCTACAATGAGCAGTTCTTC
>TRBJ2-7|TRBV27|NA|NA
CASSPGGTVYEQYF
TGTGCCAGCAGCCCGGGTGGGACGGTCTACGAGCAGTACTTC
>TRBJ2-7|TRBV7-9|NA|TRBD1
CASSLVGQGDDEQYF
TGTGCCAGCAGCTTAGTCGGACAGGGGGACGACGAGCAGTACTTC
>TRBJ1-2|TRBV19|NA|TRBD1
CATLGEGAYGYTF
TGTGCCACCTTGGGGGAGGGGGCCTATGGCTACACCTTC
>TRBJ2-5|TRBV6-6|NA|NA
CASSPLGETQYF
TGTGCCAGCAGTCCCCTGGGTGAGACCCAGTACTTC
>TRBJ1-2|TRBV11-2|NA|NA
CASSLAVGGQGAAWGYTF
TGTGCCAGCAGCTTAGCGGTGGGGGGCCAGGGCGCCGCGTGGGGCTACACCTTC
>TRBJ1-1|TRBV4-3|NA|TRBD1
CASSRDRGTEAFF
TGCGCCAGCAGCCGGGACAGGGGGACTGAAGCTTTCTTT
>TRBJ2-7|TRBV6-1|NA|NA
CASSSGARSSYEQYF
TGTGCCAGCAGCTCGGGGGCGAGGAGCTCCTACGAGCAGTACTTC
>TRBJ2-1|TRBV5-1|NA|NA
CASSLIEGWNEQFF
TGCGCCAGCAGCTTGATTGAGGGGTGGAATGAGCAGTTCTTC
>TRBJ1-1|TRBV19|NA|TRBD1
CASSWSGGPGTEAFF
TGTGCCAGTAGTTGGTCAGGGGGCCCGGGGACTGAAGCTTTCTTT
>TRBJ2-3|TRBV6-6|NA|NA
CASSYLRSTDTQYF
TGTGCCAGCAGTTACCTTAGAAGCACAGATACGCAGTATTTT
>TRBJ2-7|TRBV19|NA|NA
CATGPREGPPYEQYF
TGTGCCACTGGACCCCGCGAGGGTCCCCCCTACGAGCAGTACTTC
>TRBJ2-2|TRBV10-3|NA|TRBD2
CAISPSFGTSGNANTGELFF
TGTGCCATCAGTCCCTCCTTTGGAACTAGCGGGAACGCGAACACCGGGGAGCTGTTTTTT
>TRBJ2-7|TRBV19|NA|NA
CASSIESGFHEQYF
TGTGCCAGTAGTATAGAATCAGGGTTTCACGAGCAGTACTTC
>TRBJ2-2|TRBV5-6|NA|NA
CASSLGRTGELFF
TGTGCCAGCAGCTTGGGACGCACCGGGGAGCTGTTTTTT
>TRBJ2-3|TRBV15|NA|NA
CATSGYDTQYF
TGTGCCACCAGCGGTTATGATACGCAGTATTTT
>TRBJ2-7|TRBV7-9|NA|TRBD2
CASSPSGKSYEQYF
TGTGCCAGCAGCCCCAGCGGGAAATCCTACGAGCAGTACTTC
>TRBJ2-1|TRBV6-5|NA|TRBD2
CASSYSAGGPNEQFF
TGTGCCAGCAGTTACTCGGCGGGAGGCCCTAATGAGCAGTTCTTC
>TRBJ2-2|TRBV29-1|NA|TRBD2
CSVEDRAGVAGELFF
TGCAGCGTTGAAGATCGGGCGGGAGTCGCCGGGGAGCTGTTTTTT
>TRBJ2-1|TRBV4-1|NA|TRBD2
CASSQDGGLAGNEQFF
TGCGCCAGCAGCCAAGATGGGGGACTAGCGGGAAATGAGCAGTTCTTC
>TRBJ2-1|TRBV6-6|NA|NA
CASSYAAGNEQFF
TGTGCCAGCAGTTACGCCGCGGGTAATGAGCAGTTCTTC
>TRBJ2-5|TRBV7-8|NA|TRBD2
CASSSGREGLEETQYF
TGTGCCAGCAGCTCGGGGCGGGAGGGCCTGGAAGAGACCCAGTACTTC
>TRBJ2-7|TRBV4-1|NA|NA
CASSQGDTASYEQYF
TGCGCCAGCAGCCAGGGGGACACGGCCTCCTACGAGCAGTACTTC
>TRBJ1-1|TRBV4-1|NA|NA
CASSQAGLYAEAFF
TGCGCCAGCAGCCAAGCCGGACTGTACGCTGAAGCTTTCTTT
>TRBJ2-5|TRBV10-3|NA|TRBD1
CAISESDRGPQETQYF
TGTGCCATCAGTGAGTCGGACAGGGGACCTCAAGAGACCCAGTACTTC
>TRBJ2-2|TRBV28|NA|NA
CASSFLTPSGTGELFF
TGTGCCAGCAGTTTCCTGACACCCAGCGGGACCGGGGAGCTGTTTTTT
>TRBJ2-2|TRBV10-2|NA|TRBD2
CASSVVAGVSGTGELFF
TGCGCCAGCAGTGTAGTAGCGGGAGTGTCGGGCACCGGGGAGCTGTTTTTT
>TRBJ2-2|TRBV27|NA|TRBD2
CASSFISGRASGELFF
TGTGCCAGCAGTTTCATAAGCGGGAGGGCCTCAGGGGAGCTGTTTTTT
>TRBJ2-7|TRBV25-1|NA|TRBD1
CASRGQEYPYEQYF
TGTGCCAGCAGGGGACAGGAATACCCCTACGAGCAGTACTTC
>TRBJ2-5|TRBV4-1|NA|NA
CASSQVSEETQYF
TGCGCCAGCAGCCAAGTGTCGGAAGAGACCCAGTACTTC
>TRBJ2-7|TRBV7-2|once|TRBD2
CASSLTMTSGPLEQYF
TGTGCCAGCAGCTTAACCATGACTAGCGGACCCCTCGAGCAGTACTTC
>TRBJ1-2|TRBV7-9|NA|NA
CASSLVGQDDYGYTF
TGTGCCAGCAGCTTAGTGGGGCAAGACGACTATGGCTACACCTTC
>TRBJ1-4|TRBV7-9|NA|NA
CASSLGEGNEKLFF
TGTGCCAGCAGCTTAGGAGAAGGAAATGAAAAACTGTTTTTT
>TRBJ2-4|TRBV30|NA|NA
CAWSVPSQNIQYF
TGTGCCTGGAGTGTACCTTCCCAAAACATTCAGTACTTC
>TRBJ2-3|TRBV6-5|once|TRBD2
CASSYGLADLTDTQYF
TGTGCCAGCAGTTACGGACTAGCGGACCTCACAGATACGCAGTATTTT
>TRBJ1-2|TRBV4-3|NA|TRBD1
CASSQAFTGAGGYTF
TGCGCCAGCAGCCAAGCATTTACAGGGGCAGGTGGCTACACCTTC
>TRBJ2-7|TRBV5-1|NA|NA
CASSYAGSYEQYF
TGCGCCAGCAGCTACGCGGGATCCTACGAGCAGTACTTC
>TRBJ1-5|TRBV11-2|NA|NA
CASSPGRVGDQPQHF
TGTGCCAGCAGCCCAGGGAGGGTAGGGGATCAGCCCCAGCATTTT
>TRBJ2-5|TRBV29-1|NA|NA
CSVVGGETQYF
TGCAGCGTTGTAGGGGGAGAGACCCAGTACTTC
>TRBJ2-7|TRBV29-1|NA|NA
CSVVGLSHEQYF
TGCAGCGTTGTGGGGCTCTCCCACGAGCAGTACTTC
>TRBJ1-1|TRBV5-6|NA|NA
CASTIGGDTEAFF
TGTGCCAGCACCATCGGGGGGGATACTGAAGCTTTCTTT
>TRBJ2-3|TRBV4-1|NA|TRBD2
CASSLLAGADTQYF
TGCGCCAGCAGCCTACTAGCGGGAGCAGATACGCAGTATTTT
>TRBJ2-7|TRBV4-1|NA|TRBD2
CASSQGLLAGGEQYF
TGCGCCAGCAGCCAAGGTCTACTAGCGGGGGGCGAGCAGTACTTC
>TRBJ1-2|TRBV5-6|NA|NA
CASSLSRDTSDGYTF
TGTGCCAGCAGCTTGTCTCGTGACACATCGGACGGCTACACCTTC
>TRBJ2-7|TRBV4-1|NA|TRBD2
CASSQGLADIYEQYF
TGCGCCAGCAGCCAAGGACTAGCGGACATCTACGAGCAGTACTTC
>TRBJ2-7|TRBV9|NA|NA
CASSVGGGAPSYEQYF
TGTGCCAGCAGCGTAGGCGGCGGGGCCCCCTCCTACGAGCAGTACTTC
>TRBJ2-2|TRBV11-2|NA|NA
CASSYTGDTGELFF
TGTGCCAGCAGCTATACAGGAGACACCGGGGAGCTGTTTTTT
>TRBJ2-7|TRBV18|once|NA
CASSPEGYEQYF
TGTGCCAGCTCACCGGAGGGGTACGAGCAGTACTTC
>TRBJ2-3|TRBV11-2|NA|NA
CASSSGPRDTQYF
TGTGCCAGCAGCTCCGGACCAAGAGATACGCAGTATTTT
>TRBJ2-1|TRBV9|NA|NA
CASSVEPAYNEQFF
TGTGCCAGCAGCGTAGAGCCAGCCTACAATGAGCAGTTCTTC
>TRBJ2-7|TRBV18|NA|TRBD2
CASSPGSGRAQYEQYF
TGTGCCAGCTCACCCGGTTCCGGGAGGGCCCAGTACGAGCAGTACTTC
>TRBJ2-5|TRBV6-1|NA|NA
CASSEWWHRQETQYF
TGTGCCAGCAGTGAATGGTGGCACCGCCAAGAGACCCAGTACTTC